What follows are 28 T cell receptor beta chains derived from one specimen sequenced in a study of neurological immune-mediated disorders. TCRdb called the 5' RACE reads again in MiXCR, with one record for every CDR3 protein. The sample comprises approximately 66,000 distinct CDR3 sequences, 3% to 4% of which are singletons, and roughly 3.7% rests with the top ten. The sample comprised PBMCs. Receptors were obtained from a man aged 35-49 years with multiple sclerosis.

This clonotype was seen at least ten times. One end of the junction is discordant with germline, which a read error may explain. The chain uses TRBV25-1 and TRBJ1-2, with D uncertain. The CDR3 loop spans 12 amino acids. The V gene's germline CDR1 is MGHDK and CDR2 SYGVNS. As DNA, the CDR3 is TGTGCCAGCAATGAATACAACTATGGCTACACCTTC. This codes for CASNEYNYGYTF.

This clonotype was counted at least ten times. Here the CDR3 DNA reads TGCGCCAGCACAGGGGGGATAGGGTACACTGAAGCTTTCTTT. Amino acids: CASTGGIGYTEAFF. The chain is built from TRBV5-1 and TRBJ1-1, with 7 bases aligning to TRBD1. With 6 bases clipped from V and 3 bases from J, the junction kept 8 bases outside the gene matches. This CDR3 is 14 amino acids long. The germline gives CDR1 SGHRS, CDR2 YFSETQ.

This clonotype appeared many times. This chain connects TRBV6-5 to TRBJ1-2; 7 nucleotides match TRBD1. This CDR3 is built from 15 residues. The germline V gene has CDR1 MNHEY and CDR2 SVGAGI. J gave up 8 bases and V 8 bases, and 17 bases lay outside the gene matches. CDR3 loop: CASGPMGGTALGYTF. In DNA form, the CDR3 reads TGTGCCAGCGGGCCGATGGGTGGGACAGCTCTGGGCTACACCTTC.

This clonotype was detected many times. The chain is built from TRBV25-1 and TRBJ1-2, with a possible D match to TRBD1 (5 bases). Per germline, CDR1 MGHDK and CDR2 SYGVNS. This CDR3 has 14 amino acids. V was pared by 2 bases and J by 8 bases, with 15 bases between. CDR3 nucleotides: TGTGCCAGCAGTGAACCAGGAGGGGTTGGGGGCTACACCTTC. Amino acids: CASSEPGGVGGYTF.

This clonotype was seen once. The chain recombines TRBV6-2 or TRBV6-3 with TRBJ1-5, with TRBD1 as a possible D gene (5 bases). Trimming stripped 5 bases from V and 5 bases from J, with 13 bases between. Germline CDR1 reads MNHEY; CDR2 reads SVGEGT. The CDR3 loop spans 14 amino acids. CDR3 in amino acids: CASSPVQGHQPQHF. CDR3 nucleotides: TGTGCCAGCAGTCCGGTTCAGGGCCATCAGCCCCAGCATTTT.

The CDR3 is CALGSYSGNTIYF. Here the CDR3 DNA reads TGTGCCCTGGGAAGTTACTCTGGAAACACCATATATTTT. The chain uses TRBV7-9 and TRBJ1-3, with D uncertain. Trimming took off 11 bases at V and 0 bases at J, with 11 bases between the two ends. The length of the CDR3 is 13 residues. Germline values: CDR1 SEHNR, CDR2 FQNEAQ (reference sequence).

The table lists this clonotype with many counts. The chain uses TRBV10-3 and TRBJ1-1; no clear D. V gave up 4 bases and J gave up 4 bases, with 7 bases separating them. CDR3 length: 12 residues. CDR1 is ENHRY and CDR2 is SYGVKD in the germline V gene. The CDR3 bases are TGTGCCATCAGTGGAACAGCCACTGAAGCTTTCTTT. Translating it yields CAISGTATEAFF.

The table lists this clonotype with many counts. V usage is TRBV29-1 and J usage is TRBJ1-3, with a weak D call TRBD1 (6 bases). Germline loops: CDR1 SQVTM, CDR2 ANQGSEA. V lost 7 bases, J lost 2 bases, and 9 bases lay in between. The CDR3 has 12 amino acids. The chain's CDR3 is CSATGTGNTIYF. The CDR3 region has the DNA TGCAGCGCAACAGGGACTGGAAACACCATATATTTT.

This clonotype occurred many times. One junction end does not reproduce the germline sequence, and a read error may be involved. V usage is TRBV7-9 and J usage is TRBJ1-5; TRBD1 agrees at 8 bases. CDR1 and CDR2 from the germline V gene are SEHNR and FQNEAQ (reference sequence). This CDR3 comprises 15 residues. This CDR3 reads CASSSTGAGTKTQNF. DNA for the CDR3: TGTGCCAGCAGCTCGACAGGGGCAGGGACTAAGACCCAGAATTTT.

This clonotype was observed many times. The V call is TRBV3-1, the J call TRBJ2-1; D not certain. Germline lookup yields CDR1 LGHDT and CDR2 YNNKEL (reference sequence). V lost 8 bases and J lost 6, with 14 bases in between. There are 13 residues in the CDR3. The CDR3 DNA follows: TGTGCCAGCGGCAAACGAGACCCCAATGAGCAGTTCTTC. This translates into CASGKRDPNEQFF.

The chain links TRBV2 to TRBJ2-3; D gene ambiguous. Deletions cut 4 bases from V and 5 bases from J, with 7 bases between. CDR3 size: 12 residues. Germline CDR1 reads SNHLY; CDR2 reads FYNNEI. CDR3 residues: CASSADRDTQYF. For the CDR3, the DNA is TGTGCCAGCAGTGCCGATCGAGATACGCAGTATTTT.

The genes are TRBV6-1 and TRBJ2-7, with a possible D match to TRBD1 (5 bases). CDR1 MNHNS and CDR2 SASEGT come from the germline V gene. The CDR3 is 16 residues long. V gave up 4 bases and J gave up 2 bases, with 18 bases separating them. Here the CDR3 DNA reads TGTGCCAGCAGTGTTTCTTCCCAGGGAACAACCTACGAGCAGTACTTC. Amino acid sequence: CASSVSSQGTTYEQYF.

In regard to this clonotype: Germline is not matched at one junction end, which may reflect a read error. The J gene is TRBJ1-6, the V gene TRBV11-2; D might be TRBD1 (5 bases). Germline CDR1 and CDR2: SGHAT and FQNNGV. CDR3 length: 14 amino acids. CDR3 bases: TGTGCCAGCAGCTTAGTAGGGGCAAATTCAACCCTCAACTTT. Amino acid sequence: CASSLVGANSTLNF.

The table lists this clonotype with many counts. The CDR3 spells CSARNPSGPTGELFF. CDR3 sequence (DNA): TGCAGTGCTAGAAACCCTAGCGGTCCCACCGGGGAGCTGTTTTTT. The V call is TRBV20-1, the J call TRBJ2-2; 7 bases match TRBD2. The CDR3 is 15 amino acids. The germline gives CDR1 DFQATT, CDR2 SNEGSKA (reference sequence). Unmatched junction bases numbered 7, after V lost 2 bases and J lost 4 bases.

This clonotype was seen at least ten times. V gene TRBV5-1 combines with J gene TRBJ1-1; 8 bases line up with TRBD1. There are 16 residues in the CDR3. V lost 4 bases to trimming and J lost 1 base; unmatched junction nucleotides: 9. Germline-derived CDR1 and CDR2 are SGHRS and YFSETQ. The CDR3 loop reads CASSHDRGSANTEAFF. CDR3 nucleotides: TGCGCCAGCAGCCACGACAGGGGTTCGGCGAACACTGAAGCTTTCTTT.

This clonotype has at least ten counts. V usage is TRBV20-1 and J usage is TRBJ2-7; possible D gene TRBD1, 6 bases. Trimming took 0 bases from V and 0 from J, leaving 18 bases between them. Looked up from germline, CDR1 is DFQATT and CDR2 is SNEGSKA (reference sequence). The CDR3 contains 17 residues. The CDR3 loop is CSARDDVRTVSSYEQYF. The CDR3 coding sequence is TGCAGTGCTAGAGATGATGTTCGGACAGTAAGCTCCTACGAGCAGTACTTC.

This clonotype was detected ten times or more. The genes are TRBV7-8 and TRBJ1-1; weak D call: TRBD1 (6 bases). Germline V gene lookup returns CDR1 SGHVS and CDR2 FQNEAQ. Trimming pared 2 bases from V and 3 bases from J, leaving 19 bases between. The CDR3 covers 17 residues. The CDR3 sequence: CASSLPPGARWDTEAFF. The CDR3, as DNA: TGTGCCAGCAGCTTACCCCCAGGGGCCCGATGGGACACTGAAGCTTTCTTT.

This clonotype appeared many times. CDR3 bases: TGTGCCAGCAGCGAGGGACTAGCGGGAGGCAATGAGCAGTTCTTC. Its translation is CASSEGLAGGNEQFF. The chain couples TRBV5-4 to TRBJ2-1; 15 bases map to TRBD2. The CDR3 runs 15 residues. Trimming cost V 4 bases and J 6 bases; bases outside gene matches: 2. From germline, CDR1 is SGHNT and CDR2 YYREEE (reference sequence).

This clonotype was counted at least ten times. This sequence joins TRBV6-5 and TRBJ2-1; D may be TRBD1 (5 bases). Germline CDR1 MNHEY, CDR2 SVGAGI. This CDR3 has 18 residues. The ends were cut back, 2 bases at V and 1 base at J, with 18 bases in the middle. The CDR3 loop is CASSYTHARVRSYNEQFF. CDR3 coding DNA: TGTGCCAGCAGTTACACCCACGCCAGGGTTCGGTCCTACAATGAGCAGTTCTTC.

In this sample, this clonotype turned up many times. V usage is TRBV3-1 and J usage is TRBJ1-3; no clear D. This CDR3 is built from 16 residues. V was clipped by 1 base and J by 0 bases, with 10 bases between them. Germline loops: CDR1 LGHDT, CDR2 YNNKEL (reference sequence). CDR3 bases: TGTGCCAGCAGCCAAGTTGGGTGGAGCTCTGGAAACACCATATATTTT. This sequence encodes CASSQVGWSSGNTIYF.

This clonotype was counted between two and nine times. A single base separates this from a much larger clone, so it may be a read error. The CDR3 sequence is CASSSIEGQEAFF. DNA of the CDR3: TGCGCCAGCAGCTCCATTGAAGGACAGGAAGCTTTCTTT. V and J are TRBV5-1 and TRBJ1-1, with a tentative D call TRBD1 (6 bases). The CDR3 loop spans 13 amino acids. Germline values: CDR1 SGHRS, CDR2 YFSETQ. V lost 3 bases and J 8 bases, leaving 14 bases between the germline ends.

There are many counts of this clonotype. The chain has TRBV27 and TRBJ1-1; possibly TRBD1 for D (5 bases). Germline V CDR1 and CDR2: MNHEY, SMNVEV (reference sequence). V was shortened by 5 bases and J by 11 bases, with 18 bases between the two germline ends. This CDR3 contains 13 residues. The CDR3 sequence is CASSVGPGRSAFF. Written as DNA, the CDR3 is TGTGCCAGCAGTGTCGGCCCAGGGAGGTCGGCTTTCTTT.

The chain is built from TRBV12-3 or TRBV12-4 and TRBJ2-7; 10 nucleotides line up with TRBD2. V lost 7 bases, J lost 1 base, and 4 bases stayed unmatched. CDR3 length: 14 residues. The CDR3 region has the DNA TGTGCCAGCACGCTAGCGGGGGCATCCTACGAGCAGTACTTC. Translated: CASTLAGASYEQYF.

About this clonotype: The junction shows a germline mismatch at one end, possibly a read error. The V gene is TRBV7-9, the J gene TRBJ1-5; TRBD1 might be the D (5 bases). Germline-derived CDR1 and CDR2 are SEHNR and FQNEAQ (reference sequence). CDR3 length: 16 residues. For the CDR3, the DNA is TGTGTCAGCCGCTCGACTGGGGGAAATAGCAATCAGCCCCAGCATTTT. This sequence encodes CVSRSTGGNSNQPQHF.

The chain joins TRBV7-9 to TRBJ1-1; D remains ambiguous. V shed 7 bases and J shed 1 base, with 7 bases lying between them. Germline loops: CDR1 SEHNR, CDR2 FQNEAQ (reference sequence). The CDR3 runs 12 residues. CDR3 DNA sequence: TGTGCCAGCACCGGAGAGAACACTGAAGCTTTCTTT. Translated, it gives CASTGENTEAFF. Using reference TRBV7-9 and TRBJ1-1 for the parts outside the CDR3, the full variable domain is DTGVSQNPRHKITKRGQNVTFRCDPISEHNRLYWYRQTLGQGPEFLTYFQNEAQLEKSRLLSDRFSAERPKGSFSTLEIQRTEQGDSAMYLCASTGENTEAFFGQGTRLTVV.

This clonotype was recorded at least ten times. The CDR3 region has the DNA TGTGCCAGCAGACCGACAGGGAGCTCCTACGAGCAGTACTTC. Translated: CASRPTGSSYEQYF. The gene calls are TRBV7-2 and TRBJ2-7; 7 nucleotides agree with TRBD1. The germline V gene has CDR1 SGHTA and CDR2 FQGNSA. This CDR3 contains 14 residues. The junction had 5 bases not matched to a gene; V was cut back by 6 bases and J by 0 bases.

The chain links TRBV29-1 to TRBJ2-4; 9 bases are shared with TRBD2. J gave up 6 bases and V 5 bases, and 5 bases lay outside the gene matches. Germline CDR1 and CDR2: SQVTM and ANQGSEA. There are 13 residues in the CDR3. The DNA for the CDR3 is TGCAGCGTTTCTCTAGCGGGGCCAAACATTCAGTACTTC. Translation gives CSVSLAGPNIQYF.

This clonotype was seen repeatedly, ten times or more. This chain connects TRBV12-3 or TRBV12-4 to TRBJ2-1, with TRBD2 matching 14 bases. The CDR3 extends over 16 amino acids. Trimming removed 6 bases from V and 1 base from J; junction bases left unmatched: 2. The CDR3 reads CASRRTSGGSYNEQFF. The DNA for the CDR3 is TGTGCCAGCAGGAGGACTAGCGGGGGGTCCTACAATGAGCAGTTCTTC.